Here is one T cell receptor (beta chain) with its context. The record originates from a study of blood T cell repertoires in COVID-19. Study summary: Some COVID-19 samples were acute and others convalescent; all came from the United States, Italy and Spain.

The protocol was immunoSEQ multiplex PCR, while the TCRdb copy is restricted to in-frame clones and leaves out a portion. This sample has 110,000 to 150,000 clones, with 70% to 80% found just once. Seattle researchers signed up patients amid active infection and tracked them longitudinally. This TCR was recovered from a woman in her 70s with COVID-19, enrolled during active disease. The specimen was peripheral blood.

CDR3 in amino acids: CASSLQGRDGELFF. The CDR3 region has the DNA TGTGCCAGTAGTCTACAGGGAAGAGACGGGGAGCTGTTTTTT. The chain carries TRBV19 and TRBJ2-2; D may be TRBD1 (6 bases). CDR1 is LNHDA and CDR2 is SQIVND in the germline V gene (reference sequence). The ends were cut back, 5 bases at V and 7 bases at J, with 14 bases in the middle. The CDR3 has 14 residues.